The entry below gives a single TCR beta chain sequence along with its context. Its antigen is as yet unknown. The CDR3 length is 15 residues. Unmatched junction bases numbered 11, after V lost 5 bases and J lost 7 bases. Germline V CDR1 and CDR2: SGHVS, FQNEAQ. This record belongs to a study of Graves' ophthalmopathy and Graves' hyperthyroidism. The authors amplified TCR beta CDR3 regions, and they did so from RNA transcripts for repertoire sequencing. RT-PCR was first run with HTBI primers, then multiplex PCR in a second round. TCRdb fed the multiplex PCR reads into MiXCR, producing one record per CDR3 protein. The sample gives 900,000 to 1,200,000 distinct CDR3 sequences, around a third of which show up once; 11% is in the top ten. Study results and caveats: The blood repertoire also included most expanded thyroid clonotypes above 0.001 frequency.

The receptor was isolated from an adult man with Graves' hyperthyroidism. The chain is built from TRBV7-8 and TRBJ2-5, with TRBD1 matching 9 bases. Source material: peripheral blood or thyroid tissue (not recorded which). The CDR3 nucleotides are TGTGCCAGCAGCCAGGGACAGGGCTCGTCCGGGACCCAGTACTTC. Protein product: CASSQGQGSSGTQYF.